A selection of T cell receptor beta chains follows, all from one sample in a study of blood T cell repertoires in COVID-19. TCRdb's copy holds only in-frame clones and misses some; the assay was immunoSEQ multiplex PCR. The table shows some 220,000 clones, with 75% to 85% occurring only once. The sample consisted of peripheral blood. These receptors were taken from a man in his fifties with active or convalescent COVID-19. Each CDR3 is given with its conserved first and last residue. The D gene is left open where the match is weak. Only some rows state a clone size, as once, few, many or a class for expanded clones.

v_call	j_call	d_call	clone_size	cdr3_aa	cdr3_nt
TRBV29-1	TRBJ2-5	TRBD2	once	CSVHTRTSGGLKETQYF	TGCAGCGTTCACACTAGGACTAGCGGGGGATTAAAAGAGACCCAGTACTTC
TRBV4-2	TRBJ2-5	TRBD2	once	CASSQGGGGLAAQETQYF	TGTGCCAGCAGCCAAGGAGGGGGGGGACTAGCGGCCCAAGAGACCCAGTACTTC
TRBV14	TRBJ1-6	NA	NA	CASSALGVSPLHF	TGTGCCAGCAGCGCTCTGGGCGTTTCACCCCTCCACTTT
TRBV15	TRBJ1-5	NA	NA	CATSRDGASRFNQPQHF	TGTGCCACCAGCAGAGATGGGGCCAGTCGGTTCAATCAGCCCCAGCATTTT
TRBV5-4	TRBJ2-2	TRBD2	NA	CASSPIAGVPTGELFF	TGTGCCAGCAGCCCGATAGCGGGAGTTCCCACCGGGGAGCTGTTTTTT
TRBV7-2	TRBJ2-2	NA	NA	CASSSRVGNTGELFF	TGTGCCAGCAGCTCCAGGGTGGGGAACACCGGGGAGCTGTTTTTT
TRBV6-4	TRBJ2-1	NA	NA	CASSDFPYSPNEQFF	TGTGCCAGCAGTGACTTCCCCTATAGCCCCAATGAGCAGTTCTTC
TRBV29-1	TRBJ2-5	TRBD1	NA	CSALPRGTGLGKTQYF	TGCAGCGCCCTCCCTAGGGGGACAGGGTTGGGGAAGACCCAGTACTTC
TRBV6-1	TRBJ1-2	NA	NA	CASSGPRQASNYGYTF	TGTGCCAGCAGTGGACCTCGACAGGCGTCTAACTATGGCTACACCTTC
TRBV7-6	TRBJ1-1	TRBD1	NA	CASSANRGLAEAFF	TGTGCCAGCAGCGCCAACAGGGGGCTCGCTGAAGCTTTCTTT
TRBV6-5	TRBJ1-1	TRBD1	few	CASSRGTGRNTEAFF	TGTGCCAGCAGTCGGGGGACAGGCCGTAACACTGAAGCTTTCTTT
TRBV2	TRBJ1-6	NA	NA	CASSESTFNSPLHF	TGTGCCAGCAGTGAATCTACCTTTAATTCACCCCTCCACTTT
TRBV3-1/TRBV3-2	TRBJ1-1	TRBD1	NA	CASNHLTGGTEAFF	TGTGCCAGCAACCACCTGACAGGGGGCACTGAAGCTTTCTTT
TRBV5-1	TRBJ2-6	NA	NA	CASSLSSSGANVLTF	TGCGCCAGCAGCTTGTCGAGCTCTGGGGCCAACGTCCTGACTTTC
TRBV7-2	TRBJ2-7	NA	NA	CASSLGARTDGDEQYF	TGTGCCAGCAGCTTAGGGGCAAGGACAGATGGCGACGAGCAGTACTTC